This TCR beta chain is from a study of T cells in Graves' hyperthyroidism and ophthalmopathy. Germline V lookup: CDR1 LNHDA, CDR2 SQIVND (reference sequence). This CDR3 has 12 amino acids. V lost 3 bases and J lost 9; bases outside the gene matches: 2. What was amplified from RNA transcripts were TCR beta CDR3 regions. The HTBI primer set served for first-round RT-PCR of the TCR CDR3. MiXCR, applied by TCRdb to the multiplex PCR reads, yields one record per CDR3 protein. There are hundreds of thousands of distinct CDR3 sequences in the sample; about 14% occur only once, and roughly 10% lies in the top ten.

The clonotype comes from a woman in her late teens or twenties with Graves' hyperthyroidism. The sequencing input was blood. The chain combines TRBV19 with TRBJ2-1; 7 bases match TRBD2. The CDR3 is CASSIGGSEQFF. The DNA of the CDR3 is TGTGCCAGTAGTATCGGGGGGAGTGAGCAGTTCTTC.